Shown below are 27 T cell receptor beta chains from a single sample sequenced in a study of human T cells and chemical hapten exposure. In TCRdb, the RACE reads were re-called with MiXCR into one record per CDR3 protein. This table holds approximately 320,000 distinct CDR3 sequences, approximately 5% found once. The time point was: pre-sensitization, week 0. The treatment: therapeutic diphenylcyclopropenone sensitization with weekly scalp DPC. The sequences come from whole blood, collected in connection with sensitization to the hapten diphenylcyclopropenone (DPC). These receptors originate from a woman under 30 with alopecia areata. Some clones in this sample may be carry-over from other donors' samples.

This clonotype was found a few times. The chain combines TRBV4-3 with TRBJ1-1; 8 positions agree with TRBD1. From germline, CDR1 is LGHNA and CDR2 YSLEER. The CDR3 runs to 14 residues. Trimming removed 3 bases from V and 3 bases from J; junction bases left unmatched: 3. CDR3 loop: CASSHQDRDTEAFF. DNA of the CDR3: TGCGCCAGCAGCCACCAGGACAGGGACACTGAAGCTTTCTTT.

The rearrangement uses TRBV7-9 and TRBJ1-5; possible D gene TRBD1, 5 bases. Trimming removed 7 bases from V and 6 bases from J, with 13 bases in between. The germline CDR1 and CDR2 sequences are SEHNR and FQNEAQ (reference sequence). This CDR3 is built from 13 residues. CDR3 residues: CASTPGGGQPQHF. The DNA for the CDR3 is TGTGCCAGCACGCCGGGTGGGGGTCAGCCCCAGCATTTT.

This clonotype was detected many times. The chain employs TRBV29-1 and TRBJ2-1; D tentatively fits TRBD1 or TRBD2 (5 bases each). This CDR3 comprises 13 residues. V lost 1 base and J 10 bases, leaving 14 bases between the germline ends. CDR1 and CDR2 from the germline V gene are SQVTM and ANQGSEA. The CDR3 spells CSVEVWQGEEQFF. As DNA, the CDR3 is TGCAGCGTTGAAGTTTGGCAGGGAGAGGAGCAGTTCTTC.

The V call is TRBV24-1, the J call TRBJ2-3; weak D call: TRBD2 (5 bases). This CDR3 has 13 amino acids. Germline lookup yields CDR1 KGHDR and CDR2 SFDVKD. Trimming left V 4 bases short and J 3 bases short, with 7 bases between. The CDR3 DNA reads TGTGCCACCAGTGACCGGGGTACAGATACGCAGTATTTT. This encodes CATSDRGTDTQYF.

Many counts were recorded for this clonotype. In DNA, the CDR3 is TGCAGTGCTAGACCCCCCGGCCGGCAGGGCAATCAGCCCCAGCATTTT. It translates to CSARPPGRQGNQPQHF. The chain uses TRBV20-1 and TRBJ1-5, with D unclear. V was trimmed by 2 bases and J by 2 bases, leaving 16 bases between them. CDR3 length: 16 residues. Germline CDR1 is DFQATT and CDR2 is SNEGSKA (reference sequence).

This clonotype was seen many times. This chain uses TRBV4-1 with TRBJ2-7; no clear D gene. V lost 5 bases to trimming and J lost 7 bases, with 6 bases between them. CDR1 and CDR2 from the germline V gene are MGHRA and YSYEKL. This CDR3 region has 10 residues. CDR3 coding DNA: TGCGCCAGCAGCGGAAGGGAGCAGTACTTC. It codes for CASSGREQYF.

This clonotype was seen at least ten times. The chain recombines TRBV20-1 with TRBJ1-1; TRBD1 matches at 9 bases. V dropped 3 bases and J dropped 6; count of bases not matched to a gene: 5. The CDR3 extends over 13 amino acids. In germline, CDR1 is DFQATT, CDR2 SNEGSKA (reference sequence). The CDR3 loop reads CSASRDRVAEAFF. The CDR3 DNA is TGCAGTGCTAGTCGGGACAGGGTCGCTGAAGCTTTCTTT.

This clonotype was picked up many times. The chain employs TRBV12-3 or TRBV12-4 and TRBJ2-1; TRBD1 might be the D (5 bases). V dropped 6 bases and J dropped 1 base, with 7 bases sitting between them. The CDR3 is 13 amino acids. This CDR3 reads CASSRESYNEQFF. The CDR3 DNA is TGTGCCAGCAGCAGGGAATCCTACAATGAGCAGTTCTTC.

This clonotype showed up many times. This chain links TRBV20-1 with TRBJ2-7; D might be TRBD2 (5 bases). Germline CDR1 reads DFQATT; CDR2 reads SNEGSKA (reference sequence). This CDR3 is 15 amino acids long. V shed 2 bases and J shed 1 base, with 15 bases lying between them. DNA of the CDR3: TGCAGTGCTAGACCCCCGGACTCTAGGTCCTACGAGCAGTACTTC. Its translation: CSARPPDSRSYEQYF.

The chain has TRBV18 and TRBJ2-1; D is unresolved. Trimming removed 6 bases at V and 5 bases at J, with 8 bases between. The germline V gene encodes CDR1 KGHSH and CDR2 LQKENI. The CDR3 runs to 12 residues. The CDR3: CASSNSNNEQFF. The CDR3 region has the DNA TGTGCCAGCTCGAACAGTAACAATGAGCAGTTCTTC.

This clonotype was found a few times. J is TRBJ1-1 and V is TRBV4-3, with D perhaps matching TRBD1 (6 bases). Germline V gene data show CDR1 as LGHNA and CDR2 as YSLEER. Trimming pared 4 bases from V and 5 bases from J, leaving 14 bases between. The CDR3 runs to 14 residues. CDR3: CASSPLQGGTEAFF. CDR3 in DNA: TGCGCCAGCAGCCCCCTACAGGGAGGGACTGAAGCTTTCTTT.

In its sample, this clonotype was seen many times. The rearrangement uses TRBV14 and TRBJ1-2; D gene ambiguous. Germline-derived CDR1 and CDR2 are SGHDN and FVKESK. V was cut by 3 bases and J by 3 bases, with 17 bases left in between. There are 16 residues in the CDR3. The CDR3 loop reads CASSHGTLRVDYGYTF. The CDR3 bases are TGTGCCAGCAGCCACGGTACCCTGCGAGTCGACTATGGCTACACCTTC.

The V call is TRBV20-1, the J call TRBJ1-5; D is perhaps TRBD1 (5 bases). With 5 bases removed from V and 7 bases from J, the gap between germline ends came to 6 bases. The germline V gene has CDR1 DFQATT and CDR2 SNEGSKA (reference sequence). This CDR3 has 10 residues. CDR3 protein: CSAGGQPQHF. The CDR3 coding sequence is TGCAGTGCTGGGGGACAGCCCCAGCATTTT.

In this sample, this clonotype turned up many times. The chain links TRBV12-3 or TRBV12-4 to TRBJ2-3; 7 bases map to TRBD1. CDR3 length equals 13 residues. Unmatched junction bases numbered 11, after V lost 6 bases and J lost 11 bases. The CDR3 protein is CASRIGTGVGQYF. CDR3 sequence (DNA): TGTGCCAGCAGAATCGGTACAGGGGTCGGGCAGTATTTT.

This clonotype has more than one count but fewer than ten. Sequence at one end of the junction differs from germline and may be a read error. The DNA of the CDR3 is TGTGCCAGCAGGTTAGGGAACTATGGCTACACCTTC. It codes for CASRLGNYGYTF. The chain links TRBV12-3 or TRBV12-4 to TRBJ1-2, with no clear D. The CDR3 has 12 amino acids.

At least ten counts were recorded for this clonotype. The chain employs TRBV15 and TRBJ1-1; a possible D gene is TRBD1 (5 bases). V shed 1 base and J shed 1 base, with 19 bases lying between them. This CDR3 comprises 18 residues. Germline CDR1 reads LNHNV; CDR2 reads YYDKDF (reference sequence). CDR3 sequence: CATSRVAVWGEKNTEAFF. CDR3 nucleotides: TGTGCCACCAGCAGAGTTGCTGTATGGGGGGAGAAGAACACTGAAGCTTTCTTT.

This clonotype was detected only a few times. The chain uses TRBV6-6 and TRBJ1-3, with 8 bases lining up with TRBD1. The CDR3 spans 15 residues. The J segment lost 0 bases and the V segment lost 11 bases, leaving 9 bases of the junction unmatched. The germline gives CDR1 MNHNY, CDR2 SVGAGI (reference sequence). CDR3 DNA sequence: TGTGCCTCCTCGGGACAGGCGGTCTCTGGAAACACCATATATTTT. Its protein product is CASSGQAVSGNTIYF.

The chain employs TRBV6-5 and TRBJ1-5; no clear D gene. Germline CDR1 MNHEY, CDR2 SVGAGI. V was shortened by 3 bases and J by 0 bases, with 15 bases between the two germline ends. The CDR3 covers 17 residues. The CDR3 sequence is CASSYSRPGGSNQPQHF. The CDR3 nucleotides are TGTGCCAGCAGTTATTCTAGGCCAGGCGGTAGCAATCAGCCCCAGCATTTT.

Ten or more counts support this clonotype. V usage is TRBV28 and J usage is TRBJ2-7, with 7 bases lining up with TRBD2. Per the germline V gene, CDR1 is MDHEN and CDR2 is SYDVKM. Unmatched junction bases numbered 4, after V lost 3 bases and J lost 2 bases. The CDR3 totals 14 residues. The CDR3 DNA reads as TGTGCCAGCAGTTTTAATGCGGGGGCCTACGAGCAGTACTTC. Translating it yields CASSFNAGAYEQYF.

At least ten counts were recorded for this clonotype. The J gene is TRBJ2-7, the V gene TRBV13; the D call may be TRBD1 or TRBD2 (6 bases each). The CDR3 extends over 14 amino acids. Germline V lookup: CDR1 PRHDT, CDR2 FYEKMQ (reference sequence). V was pared by 0 bases and J by 6 bases, with 12 bases between. CDR3 sequence reads: CASSLGTGGGEQYF. The CDR3 DNA reads TGTGCCAGCAGCTTAGGGACCGGAGGGGGCGAGCAGTACTTC.

The chain combines TRBV5-1 with TRBJ1-4, with D possibly matching TRBD1 (6 bases). V was pared by 0 bases and J by 6 bases, with 12 bases between. The germline V gene encodes CDR1 SGHRS and CDR2 YFSETQ. The CDR3 covers 15 residues. This chain's CDR3 is CASSLESRGHEKLFF. DNA for the CDR3: TGCGCCAGCAGCTTGGAATCCAGGGGTCATGAAAAACTGTTTTTT.

This clonotype has at least ten counts. This sequence joins TRBV4-2 and TRBJ2-2; tentative D call: TRBD2 (6 bases). The germline V gene encodes CDR1 LGHNA and CDR2 YNFKEQ. V dropped 0 bases and J dropped 0 bases, with 14 bases sitting between them. The CDR3 length is 18 residues. The CDR3 spells CASSQEAAGYANTGELFF. The CDR3 nucleotides are TGTGCCAGCAGCCAAGAAGCCGCGGGGTACGCGAACACCGGGGAGCTGTTTTTT.

This chain links TRBV12-3 or TRBV12-4 with TRBJ1-2; TRBD1 is a possible D gene (5 bases). V was pared by 2 bases and J by 4 bases, with 11 bases between. This CDR3 has 14 residues. The CDR3 bases are TGTGCCAGCAGTTTACAGGGCTTTGGCTATGGCTACACCTTC. Its protein is CASSLQGFGYGYTF.

The chain is built from TRBV19 and TRBJ2-1; TRBD2 agrees at 7 bases. The CDR3 has 16 residues. After removal of 4 bases from V and 6 bases from J, the junction contained 12 bases not matched to a gene. CDR1 and CDR2 from the germline V gene are LNHDA and SQIVND (reference sequence). The CDR3: CASSSWGGNPPNEQFF. The CDR3 nucleotides are TGTGCCAGTAGTAGCTGGGGGGGAAACCCCCCCAATGAGCAGTTCTTC.

In this sample, this clonotype turned up many times. The rearrangement uses TRBV7-2 and TRBJ2-3, with D possibly TRBD2 on 6 matching bases. V was clipped by 5 bases and J by 4 bases, with 16 bases between them. This CDR3 contains 15 residues. Germline lookup yields CDR1 SGHTA and CDR2 FQGNSA. The CDR3 bases are TGTGCCAGCAGCACCACTAGCAGTTTGTCAGATACGCAGTATTTT. As protein: CASSTTSSLSDTQYF.

The sample holds many counts of this clonotype. The CDR3 region is CASSPRVEGNQPQHF. CDR3 DNA sequence: TGTGCCAGCAGCCCCAGGGTTGAAGGCAATCAGCCCCAGCATTTT. The J gene is TRBJ1-5, the V gene TRBV6-6; perhaps TRBD1 as D (5 bases). The CDR3 contains 15 residues. Germline assignment: CDR1 MNHNY and CDR2 SVGAGI (reference sequence). The ends were cut back, 6 bases at V and 2 bases at J, with 14 bases in the middle.

This clonotype has ten or more counts. The J gene is TRBJ1-5, the V gene TRBV10-3; D might be TRBD1 (6 bases). Germline CDR1 reads ENHRY; CDR2 reads SYGVKD. V lost 1 base and J 7 bases, leaving 14 bases between the germline ends. CDR3 length: 15 residues. This CDR3 reads CAISEFGAGVQPQHF. The DNA of the CDR3 is TGTGCCATCAGTGAGTTCGGGGCAGGGGTACAGCCCCAGCATTTT.